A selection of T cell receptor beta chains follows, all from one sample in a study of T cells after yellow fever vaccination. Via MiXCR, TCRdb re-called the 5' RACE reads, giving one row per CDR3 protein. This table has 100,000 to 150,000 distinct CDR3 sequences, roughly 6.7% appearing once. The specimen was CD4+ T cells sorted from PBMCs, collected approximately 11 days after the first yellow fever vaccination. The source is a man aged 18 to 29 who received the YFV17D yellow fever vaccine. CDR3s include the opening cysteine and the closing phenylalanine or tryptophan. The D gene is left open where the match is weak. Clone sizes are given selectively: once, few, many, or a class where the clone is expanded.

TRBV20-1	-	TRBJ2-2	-	TGCAGTGCTAGAGGGAGAGAGGCCGGGGAGCTGTTTTTT	CSARGREAGELFF
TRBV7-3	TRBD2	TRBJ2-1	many	TGTGCCAGCAGCCGCCTCCCCCCGGGGGGGAACAATGAGCAGTTCTTC	CASSRLPPGGNNEQFF
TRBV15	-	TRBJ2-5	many	TGTGCCACCAGCAGGGAAAGTGTGACCCAGTACTTC	CATSRESVTQYF
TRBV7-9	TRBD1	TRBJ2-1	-	TGTGCCAGCAGCCCCGGGCAGGGGGACAATGAGCAGTTCTTC	CASSPGQGDNEQFF
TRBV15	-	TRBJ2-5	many	TGTGCCACCAGCAGGGAGACACCGAGCCAAGAGACCCAGTACTTC	CATSRETPSQETQYF
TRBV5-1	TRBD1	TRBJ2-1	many	TGCGCCAGCATCCCACAGGGGGCAGGTTCCAATGAGCAGTTCTTC	CASIPQGAGSNEQFF
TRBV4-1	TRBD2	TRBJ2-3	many	TGCGCCAGCAGCCAAGTAGGCGGGGGGGCCGGAGGTACGCAGTATTTT	CASSQVGGGAGGTQYF
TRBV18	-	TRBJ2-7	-	TGTGCCAGCTCACCCACGAGGGCAGTCTCCTACGAGCAGTACTTC	CASSPTRAVSYEQYF
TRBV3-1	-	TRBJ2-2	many	TGTGCCAGCAGCCAAGAACGGGGGAGTCTCGCCGGGGAGCTGTTTTTT	CASSQERGSLAGELFF
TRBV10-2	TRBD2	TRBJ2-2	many	TGCGCCAGCAGTCCCCCTGGGGGGGGGTCCGGGAACACCGGGGAGCTGTTTTTT	CASSPPGGGSGNTGELFF
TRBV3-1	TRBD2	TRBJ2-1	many	TGTGCCAGCAGCCAAGCGGCTAGCGGGGACGAGCAGTTCTTC	CASSQAASGDEQFF
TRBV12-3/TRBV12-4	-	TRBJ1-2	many	TGTGCCAGCAGTCCACAGGAGTTCCGTGGCTACACCTTC	CASSPQEFRGYTF
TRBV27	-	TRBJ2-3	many	TGTGCCAGCTCTCGATACGGCACAGATACGCAGTATTTT	CASSRYGTDTQYF
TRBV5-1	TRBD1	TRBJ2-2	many	TGCGCCAGCAGCTGGGACAGAAACGCCGGGGAGCTGTTTTTT	CASSWDRNAGELFF
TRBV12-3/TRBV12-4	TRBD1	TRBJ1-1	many	TGTGCCAGCAGAGAAAGGTCGGGACAGAGTTTTGAAGCTTTCTTT	CASRERSGQSFEAFF
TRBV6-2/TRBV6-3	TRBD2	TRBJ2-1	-	TGTGCCAGCAGTTATCGAGCGGGGGGCCCTCGAAAGAGTGAGCAGTTCTTC	CASSYRAGGPRKSEQFF
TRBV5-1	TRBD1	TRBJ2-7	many	TGCGCCAGCAGCTCGAGGCACAGGGGCCACGAGCAGTACTTC	CASSSRHRGHEQYF
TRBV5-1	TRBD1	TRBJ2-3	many	TGCGCCAGCAGCTCACAGGGGACAGATACGCAGTATTTT	CASSSQGTDTQYF
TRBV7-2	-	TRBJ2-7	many	TGTGCCAGCAGCTGGTATCTGGGCGAGCAGTACTTC	CASSWYLGEQYF
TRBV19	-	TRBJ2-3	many	TGTGCCAGTAGTATAGATCGGGGGACGATCACAGATACGCAGTATTTT	CASSIDRGTITDTQYF
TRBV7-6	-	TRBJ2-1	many	TGTGCCAGCAGGTCCGGGACATCTGCAGACGAGAATGAGCAGTTCTTC	CASRSGTSADENEQFF
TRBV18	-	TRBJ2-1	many	TGTGCCAGCTCACTTACTCCTCCGGGCTCCTACAATGAGCAGTTCTTC	CASSLTPPGSYNEQFF
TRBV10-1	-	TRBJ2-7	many	TGCGCCAGCAGTGCCCTGGGGTCCTACGAGCAGTACTTC	CASSALGSYEQYF
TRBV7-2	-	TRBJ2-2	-	TGTGCCAGCAGCTTAAGACAGGTCGCGAACACCGGGGAGCTGTTTTTT	CASSLRQVANTGELFF
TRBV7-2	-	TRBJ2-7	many	TGTGCCAGCAGCCTAGACGTGCCACTGGAGCAGTACTTC	CASSLDVPLEQYF
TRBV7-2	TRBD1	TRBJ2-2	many	TGTGCCAGCAGCTTACAACAGGGGGCCGGGGAGCTGTTTTTT	CASSLQQGAGELFF
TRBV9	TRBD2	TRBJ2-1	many	TGTGCCAGCAGCGTCTCGACTAGCGGGGGATTATTTGACTACTCCTACAATGAGCAGTTCTTC	CASSVSTSGGLFDYSYNEQFF
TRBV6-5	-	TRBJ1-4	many	TGTGCCAGCAGGTCAGGGGAGAAACTGTTTTTT	CASRSGEKLFF
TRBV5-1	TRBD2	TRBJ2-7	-	TGCGCCAGCAGCTTGGGGGTTCGAGCGGGGGGTTACTACGAGCAGTACTTC	CASSLGVRAGGYYEQYF
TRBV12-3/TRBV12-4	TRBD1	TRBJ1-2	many	TGTGCCAGCAGTCGGACAGGGAACTCTAACTATGGCTACACCTTC	CASSRTGNSNYGYTF
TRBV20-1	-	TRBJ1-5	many	TGCAGTGCCCAGGACAGCCATCAGCCCCAGCATTTT	CSAQDSHQPQHF
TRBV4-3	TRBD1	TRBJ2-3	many	TGCGCCAGCAGCCTCGGGACAGGGGAGACAGATACGCAGTATTTT	CASSLGTGETDTQYF
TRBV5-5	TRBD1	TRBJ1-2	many	TGTGCCAGCAGCCGTCGACAGGGTGGCTACACCTTC	CASSRRQGGYTF
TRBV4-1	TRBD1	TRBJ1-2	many	TGCGCCAGCAGCCAAGTCGGCAGGGGGCTTTATGGCTACACCTTC	CASSQVGRGLYGYTF
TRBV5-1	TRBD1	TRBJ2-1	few	TGCGCCAGCACCCCTGGACAGGTGTCTAATGAGCAGTTCTTC	CASTPGQVSNEQFF
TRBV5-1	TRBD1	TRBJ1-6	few	TGCGCCAGCAGCCTAACTGAAGGGGGCAATTCACCCCTCCACTTT	CASSLTEGGNSPLHF
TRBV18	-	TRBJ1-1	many	TGTGCCAGCTCACCACCGGGGGGCAAGGGCACTGAAGCTTTCTTT	CASSPPGGKGTEAFF
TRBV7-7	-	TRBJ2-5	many	TGTGCCAGCAGCCGTTACGGGGGATCCTACCAAGAGACCCAGTACTTC	CASSRYGGSYQETQYF
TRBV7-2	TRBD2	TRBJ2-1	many	TGTGCCAGCAGCTCTCTAGCGGGGGAGCAGTTCTTC	CASSSLAGEQFF
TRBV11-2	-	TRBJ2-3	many	TGTGCCAGCAGCTTAGCTCGGGGGCACACAGATACGCAGTATTTT	CASSLARGHTDTQYF
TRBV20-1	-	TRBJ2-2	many	TGCAGTGCTAGAGATGGGTCCGGAAACACCGGGGAGCTGTTTTTT	CSARDGSGNTGELFF
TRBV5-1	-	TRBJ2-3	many	TGCGCCAGCAGAGTGTTTTGGGGTACAGATACGCAGTATTTT	CASRVFWGTDTQYF